Following are 14 T cell receptor beta chains from one sample sequenced in a study of graft-versus-host responses after intestinal transplantation. Only in-frame clones appear in the TCRdb table, and some are missing; sequencing was by immunoSEQ multiplex PCR. The sample shows more than 50,000 clones, more than 75% of them seen only once. The sample here was PBMCs, taken roughly 120 days after intestinal transplantation. The receptors were gathered from a human patient who received an intestinal transplant, so some T cells may come from the graft donor.

The chain combines TRBV5-4 with TRBJ1-1; tentative D call: TRBD1 (5 bases). The germline V and J ends were trimmed by 5 bases and 0 bases, with 11 bases remaining between them. CDR3 size: 14 residues. Germline CDR1 reads SGHNT; CDR2 reads YYREEE (reference sequence). The CDR3 bases are TGTGCCAGCAGTCTCAGGGACCTGAACACTGAAGCTTTCTTT. It translates to CASSLRDLNTEAFF.

This clone occurred a few times. The gene calls are TRBV6-1 and TRBJ1-5, with 9 bases lining up with TRBD1. The ends lost 1 base at V and 7 bases at J; junction bases unmatched: 2. Germline values: CDR1 MNHNS, CDR2 SASEGT. This CDR3 is built from 14 residues. CDR3 nucleotides: TGTGCCAGCAGTGAAGGACAGGGGGGCCAGCCCCAGCATTTT. Translating gives CASSEGQGGQPQHF.

The rearrangement uses TRBV7-9 and TRBJ2-1; maybe TRBD2 (5 bases). The CDR3 contains 16 residues. V was cut by 2 bases and J by 0 bases, with 11 bases left in between. Germline V CDR1 and CDR2: SEHNR, FQNEAQ (reference sequence). CDR3 nucleotide sequence: TGTGCCAGCAGCTTAAGCGACTACCTCTCCTACAATGAGCAGTTCTTC. Its protein is CASSLSDYLSYNEQFF. Using reference TRBV7-9 and TRBJ2-1 for the parts outside the CDR3, the full variable domain is DTGVSQNPRHKITKRGQNVTFRCDPISEHNRLYWYRQTLGQGPEFLTYFQNEAQLEKSRLLSDRFSAERPKGSFSTLEIQRTEQGDSAMYLCASSLSDYLSYNEQFFGPGTRLTVL.

The chain uses TRBV11-1 and TRBJ1-6; D unclear. CDR3 length: 13 residues. Germline V gene sequence: CDR1 SGHAT, CDR2 FQDESV (reference sequence). The V gene lost 1 base and the J gene lost 7 bases, with 5 bases spanning the gap. The CDR3 sequence is CASSLVENSPLHF. The CDR3 DNA follows: TGTGCCAGCAGCTTAGTTGAGAATTCACCCCTCCACTTT. The entire variable domain, with the rest obtained from reference TRBV11-1 and TRBJ1-6, is as follows: EAEVAQSPRYKITEKSQAVAFWCDPISGHATLYWYRQILGQGPELLVQFQDESVVDDSQLPKDRFSAERLKGVDSTLKIQPAELGDSAMYLCASSLVENSPLHFGNGTRLTVT.

CDR3 region: CASSPGTVTDTQYF. The CDR3 nucleotides are TGTGCCAGCAGCCCGGGGACTGTCACAGATACGCAGTATTTT. The chain combines TRBV5-8 with TRBJ2-3, with a tentative D call TRBD2 (6 bases). Looked up from germline, CDR1 is SGHTS and CDR2 is YDEGEE. This CDR3 has 14 amino acids. V gave up 4 bases and J gave up 2 bases, with 11 bases separating them.

V is TRBV7-9 and J is TRBJ2-7; the D gene is possibly TRBD1 (6 bases). This CDR3 has 11 residues. Germline V gene lookup returns CDR1 SEHNR and CDR2 FQNEAQ (reference sequence). Trimming pared 7 bases from V and 5 bases from J, leaving 9 bases between. The CDR3 nucleotides are TGTGCCAGCATGTCAGGGGACGAGCAGTACTTC. Its translation is CASMSGDEQYF.

The chain links TRBV21-1 to TRBJ1-5. TRBV21-1 is a documented pseudogene. The CDR3 is 14 residues long. CDR3 nucleotide sequence: TGTGCCAGCAGCAAAAGAGTCCGGAGCCAGCCCCAGCATTTT. This sequence encodes CASSKRVRSQPQHF.

In the case of this clone: Other DNA sequences from this sample encode an identical CDR3 as well. The J gene is TRBJ2-7, the V gene TRBV5-1; 11 bases line up with TRBD2. V gave up 7 bases and J gave up 1 base; unmatched junction bases: 4. The germline V gene encodes CDR1 SGHRS and CDR2 YFSETQ. The CDR3 is 14 amino acids. The chain's CDR3 is CASSLAGGSYEQYF. CDR3 sequence (DNA): TGCGCCAGCTCCCTAGCGGGAGGTTCCTACGAGCAGTACTTC.

The rearrangement links TRBV7-9 to TRBJ2-1; perhaps TRBD2 as D (6 bases). CDR1 SEHNR and CDR2 FQNEAQ come from the germline V gene (reference sequence). The V and J ends lost 3 bases and 1 base respectively, with 16 bases between them. The CDR3 length is 17 residues. CDR3 protein: CASSLGDSLGSYNEQFF. The CDR3 region has the DNA TGTGCCAGCAGCTTGGGGGACTCACTGGGTTCCTACAATGAGCAGTTCTTC.

This rearrangement joins TRBV7-6 to TRBJ2-2, with D unclear. The CDR3 length is 12 residues. Trimming cost V 1 base and J 9 bases, with 6 bases left between them. CDR1 and CDR2 (germline): SGHVS, FNYEAQ. The CDR3 loop reads CASSLVPRELFF. CDR3 coding DNA: TGTGCCAGCAGCTTAGTTCCCCGGGAGCTGTTTTTT. Based on the CDR3 plus reference TRBV7-6 and TRBJ2-2, the full variable domain is GAGVSQSPRYKVTKRGQDVALRCDPISGHVSLYWYRQALGQGPEFLTYFNYEAQQDKSGLPNDRFSAERPEGSISTLTIQRTEQRDSAMYRCASSLVPRELFFGEGSRLTVL.

This clone was recorded once. The chain joins TRBV19 to TRBJ1-2; 12 positions agree with TRBD1. The CDR3 contains 17 residues. The trim removed 5 bases at V and 2 bases at J, leaving 9 bases unmatched. Germline V gene data show CDR1 as LNHDA and CDR2 as SQIVND (reference sequence). Written as DNA, the CDR3 is TGTGCCAGTAGTCTCCGCGGGGGGACAGGGGGCAACTATGGCTACACCTTC. Its translation is CASSLRGGTGGNYGYTF.

This chain links TRBV5-1 with TRBJ2-1; 8 positions agree with TRBD1. CDR1 is SGHRS, CDR2 YFSETQ, per germline. The CDR3 has 13 residues. The trim removed 5 bases at V and 4 bases at J, leaving 2 bases unmatched. For the CDR3, the DNA is TGCGCCAGCAGTACAGGGGGGTACAATGAGCAGTTCTTC. It encodes CASSTGGYNEQFF.

The gene calls are TRBV5-1 and TRBJ1-6; a weak D match, TRBD1 (6 bases). Deletions cut 0 bases from V and 5 bases from J, with 12 bases between. Germline V gives CDR1 SGHRS, CDR2 YFSETQ. The CDR3 is 16 residues long. The CDR3 sequence: CASSLADAGDNSPLHF. For the CDR3, the DNA is TGCGCCAGCAGCTTGGCCGACGCAGGGGATAATTCACCCCTCCACTTT.

The sample holds a few counts of this clone. The rearrangement links TRBV29-1 to TRBJ2-1; 10 bases agree with TRBD2. The CDR3 consists of 14 residues. V lost 1 base to trimming and J lost 6 bases; unmatched junction nucleotides: 3. Looked up from germline, CDR1 is SQVTM and CDR2 is ANQGSEA. CDR3 loop: CSVEARLAGNEQFF. CDR3 coding DNA: TGCAGCGTTGAAGCCAGACTAGCGGGCAATGAGCAGTTCTTC.